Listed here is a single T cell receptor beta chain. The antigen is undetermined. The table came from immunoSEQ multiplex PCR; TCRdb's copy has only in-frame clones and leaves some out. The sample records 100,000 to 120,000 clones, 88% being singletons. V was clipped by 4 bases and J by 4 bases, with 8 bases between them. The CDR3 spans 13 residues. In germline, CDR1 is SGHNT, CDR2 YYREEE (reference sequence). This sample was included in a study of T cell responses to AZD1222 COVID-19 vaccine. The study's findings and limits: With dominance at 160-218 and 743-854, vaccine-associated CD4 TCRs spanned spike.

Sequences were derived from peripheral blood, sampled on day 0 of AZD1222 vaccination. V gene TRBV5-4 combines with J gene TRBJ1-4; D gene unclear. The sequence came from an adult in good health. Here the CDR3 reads CASSIDVNEKLFF. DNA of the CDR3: TGTGCCAGCAGCATAGACGTTAATGAAAAACTGTTTTTT. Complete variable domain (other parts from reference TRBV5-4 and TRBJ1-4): ETGVTQSPTHLIKTRGQQVTLRCSSQSGHNTVSWYQQALGQGPQFIFQYYREEENGRGNFPPRFSGLQFPNYSSELNVNALELDDSALYLCASSIDVNEKLFFGSGTQLSVL.